One sample yielded the 3 T cell receptor beta chains listed below, sequenced in a study of blood T cells in healthy people across ages. A sample-barcoded 5' primer and a J-beta primer mix were used in a second PCR of roughly 7 to 11 cycles. TCRdb analysed the 5' RACE reads with MiXCR anew, one entry per CDR3 protein. The sample records some 790,000 distinct CDR3 sequences, under 35% being singletons. Sequences were obtained from blood. The receptors come from a woman at least 80 years old in good health.

Concerning this clonotype: A single base separates this from a much larger clone, so it may be a read error. The chain joins TRBV12-3 or TRBV12-4 to TRBJ1-5; 9 bases are a match to TRBD1. The CDR3 sequence is 15 residues long. CDR3 in amino acids: CAGRPGTGSNQPQHF. The CDR3 DNA is TGTGCCGGCAGACCCGGGACAGGGAGCAATCAGCCCCAGCATTTT.

This clonotype was detected only a few times. One end of the junction fails to match germline, which may point to a read error. The rearrangement links TRBV4-3 to TRBJ2-7; TRBD1 matches 8 bases. The CDR3 is 15 amino acids. Germline V lookup: CDR1 LGHNA, CDR2 YSLEER. CDR3 protein: CVSSQDYNRGYEQYF. The CDR3 nucleotides read TGCGTCAGCAGCCAAGATTATAACAGGGGGTACGAGCAGTACTTC.

The chain combines TRBV20-1 with TRBJ2-7; 9 bases align to TRBD1. The CDR3 is 12 amino acids. V dropped 5 bases and J dropped 3; count of bases not matched to a gene: 2. Germline CDR1 DFQATT, CDR2 SNEGSKA (reference sequence). CDR3 coding DNA: TGCAGTGCTGGACAGGGGATCTACGAGCAGTACTTC. It translates to CSAGQGIYEQYF.